The 14 T cell receptor beta chains below were found in one sample sequenced in a study of T-cell reconstitution after alpha-beta-depleted transplantation in children. As it was prepared, the TCRbeta library received unique molecular identifiers. TCRdb reprocessed the PCR reads with MiXCR, giving one entry per CDR3 protein. The data contain under 750,000 distinct CDR3 sequences, roughly 24% of them seen just once; the ten biggest clones take up 12% to 15%. The sample in question was PBMCs, mostly from graft donor cells, obtained 360 days after TCRalphabeta/CD19-depleted stem cell transplant. All receptors come from a boy younger than two who had a stem cell transplant for acute myeloid leukemia, so the T cells may come from the graft donor.

Worth noting for this clonotype: With a much larger clone just one base away, this may be a read error. The chain combines TRBV7-9 with TRBJ2-2; 9 bases are shared with TRBD1. The CDR3 extends over 15 amino acids. Trimming cost V 5 bases and J 5 bases; bases outside gene matches: 6. Germline CDR1 reads SEHNR; CDR2 reads FQNEAQ (reference sequence). CDR3 amino acids: CASSPTGGVTGELFF. The CDR3 DNA follows: TGTGCCAGCAGCCCCACAGGGGGCGTGACCGGGGAGCTGTTTTTT.

This clonotype was detected a few times. The chain joins TRBV20-1 to TRBJ2-4, with D perhaps TRBD1 (6 bases). V lost 3 bases to trimming and J lost 1 base, with 13 bases between them. CDR1 is DFQATT and CDR2 is SNEGSKA in the germline V gene (reference sequence). CDR3 length equals 15 residues. The CDR3, as DNA: TGCAGTGCTAGTGCCACAGGGAGCGCCAAAAACATTCAGTACTTC. This sequence encodes CSASATGSAKNIQYF.

The chain recombines TRBV3-1 with TRBJ1-2, with 11 bases fitting TRBD1. The CDR3 totals 16 residues. V trimming: 5 bases; J trimming: 2 bases; junction bases outside the gene matches: 7. Germline CDR1 and CDR2: LGHDT and YNNKEL (reference sequence). The CDR3 nucleotides are TGTGCCAGCAGCTTAGACCGGGACAGGGGGAACTATGGCTACACCTTC. It translates to CASSLDRDRGNYGYTF. The full variable domain, completed using reference TRBV3-1 and TRBJ1-2, is DTAVSQTPKYLVTQMGNDKSIKCEQNLGHDTMYWYKQDSKKFLKIMFSYNNKELIINETVPNRFSPKSPDKAHLNLHINSLELGDSAVYFCASSLDRDRGNYGYTFGSGTRLTVV.

Ten or more counts support this clonotype. V usage is TRBV5-5 and J usage is TRBJ2-4; a weak D match, TRBD1 (7 bases). Germline-derived CDR1 and CDR2 are SGHKS and YYEKEE (reference sequence). This CDR3 spans 14 amino acids. V lost 4 bases and J lost 5, with 13 bases in between. CDR3 protein: CASSGQGGQNIQYF. The DNA of the CDR3 is TGTGCCAGCAGCGGTCAGGGGGGTCAAAACATTCAGTACTTC.

This clonotype came up a few times. V is TRBV20-1 and J is TRBJ1-6; D gene unclear. The germline V gene encodes CDR1 DFQATT and CDR2 SNEGSKA (reference sequence). Trimming removed 3 bases at V and 6 bases at J, with 18 bases between. This CDR3 region has 16 residues. This CDR3 reads CSASVGGTALNSPLHF. CDR3 in DNA: TGCAGTGCTAGTGTCGGCGGAACAGCACTTAATTCACCCCTCCACTTT.

This sequence joins TRBV19 and TRBJ2-1; TRBD2 matches 8 bases. Trimming cost V 3 bases and J 12 bases; bases outside gene matches: 7. Germline lookup yields CDR1 LNHDA and CDR2 SQIVND (reference sequence). This CDR3 is 13 amino acids long. The CDR3 DNA follows: TGTGCCAGTAGTATCACTAGCGGATATGTGCAGTTCTTC. It is translated as CASSITSGYVQFF.

This sequence joins TRBV12-3 or TRBV12-4 and TRBJ2-7; 10 bases line up with TRBD1. The CDR3 covers 15 residues. Unmatched junction bases numbered 7, after V lost 6 bases and J lost 2 bases. CDR3 in DNA: TGTGCCAGCAGGCGGGGACAGGGGTTTGCCTACGAGCAGTACTTC. Its translation is CASRRGQGFAYEQYF.

This clonotype came up a few times. This chain connects TRBV5-5 to TRBJ2-1, with D possibly TRBD2 on 5 matching bases. The CDR3 extends over 14 amino acids. V was cut by 3 bases and J by 7 bases, with 14 bases left in between. From germline, CDR1 is SGHKS and CDR2 YYEKEE (reference sequence). The CDR3 protein is CASSSPLGTNEQFF. CDR3 coding DNA: TGTGCCAGCAGCTCGCCACTAGGTACAAATGAGCAGTTCTTC. Full variable domain (remainder filled in from reference TRBV5-5 and TRBJ2-1): DAGVTQSPTHLIKTRGQQVTLRCSPISGHKSVSWYQQVLGQGPQFIFQYYEKEERGRGNFPDRFSARQFPNYSSELNVNALLLGDSALYLCASSSPLGTNEQFFGPGTRLTVL.

This clonotype was recorded many times. The rearrangement joins TRBV7-2 to TRBJ2-2, with D unclear. V was cut by 5 bases and J by 6 bases, with 19 bases left in between. From germline, CDR1 is SGHTA and CDR2 FQGNSA. The length of the CDR3 is 16 residues. CDR3 sequence: CASSPFGIGPPGELFF. Here the CDR3 DNA reads TGTGCCAGCAGCCCGTTTGGTATCGGGCCCCCCGGGGAGCTGTTTTTT.

This chain links TRBV11-2 with TRBJ2-6; no clear D gene. The CDR3 is made up of 16 amino acids. Germline CDR1 reads SGHAT; CDR2 reads FQNNGV. Trimming removed 2 bases from V and 2 bases from J, with 10 bases in between. CDR3 nucleotides: TGTGCCAGCAGCTTAACGGCCCCACCTGGGGCCAACGTCCTGACTTTC. Amino acid sequence: CASSLTAPPGANVLTF.

The V and J genes are TRBV7-2 and TRBJ1-1; TRBD1 is a possible D gene (6 bases). Between the trimmed V and J ends, which lost 5 bases and 6 bases, there was a span of 22 bases. The length of the CDR3 is 16 residues. CDR1 SGHTA and CDR2 FQGNSA come from the germline V gene. The CDR3, as DNA: TGTGCCAGCAGCCATGGTTATCGGGGGGCCTTCGCTGAAGCTTTCTTT. It is translated as CASSHGYRGAFAEAFF.

This rearrangement joins TRBV4-3 to TRBJ1-4; no reliable D call. The CDR3 runs to 13 residues. Germline V gene sequence: CDR1 LGHNA, CDR2 YSLEER. V was cut by 0 bases and J by 8 bases, with 7 bases left in between. DNA for the CDR3: TGCGCCAGCAGCCAAGAGACTTGGGAAAAACTGTTTTTT. It yields the protein CASSQETWEKLFF.

The chain carries TRBV4-1 and TRBJ2-1; D is perhaps TRBD2 (6 bases). Trimming took off 4 bases at V and 5 bases at J, with 18 bases between the two ends. The germline CDR1 and CDR2 sequences are MGHRA and YSYEKL. This CDR3 has 16 residues. This chain's CDR3 is CASSPDLITGDNEQFF. CDR3 sequence (DNA): TGCGCCAGCAGCCCGGACCTCATCACGGGAGACAATGAGCAGTTCTTC.

The V gene is TRBV7-2, the J gene TRBJ2-5; D gene ambiguous. The ends were cut back, 4 bases at V and 5 bases at J, with 17 bases in the middle. From germline, CDR1 is SGHTA and CDR2 FQGNSA. The CDR3 is 15 residues long. As DNA, the CDR3 is TGTGCCAGCAGCTCCGATGGATATTGGTCGGAGACCCAGTACTTC. Translation gives CASSSDGYWSETQYF. The full variable domain, its missing parts supplied by reference TRBV7-2 and TRBJ2-5, is GAGVSQSPSNKVTEKGKDVELRCDPISGHTALYWYRQSLGQGLEFLIYFQGNSAPDKSGLPSDRFSAERTGGSVSTLTIQRTQQEDSAVYLCASSSDGYWSETQYFGPGTRLLVL.